The subject of this entry is one TCR beta chain. Its antigen is unknown. The sample originates from a study of cytomegalovirus exposure and HLA in healthy donors. The primer mix had 60 Vbeta and 13 Jbeta primers. The table came from immunoSEQ multiplex PCR; TCRdb's copy has only in-frame clones and leaves some out. The table shows about 55,000 clones, with about 84% occurring only once. The CDR3 has 13 residues. V shed 5 bases and J shed 2 bases, with 7 bases lying between them. Germline V CDR1 and CDR2: SGHVS, FNYEAQ. Study observations and caveats: Sequencing probably produced one cluster of sequence variants that were highly shared.

The sequence was collected from a man aged 25-40 years in good health and CMV-seronegative. The chain joins TRBV7-6 to TRBJ1-3; TRBD1 is a possible D gene (5 bases). The material sequenced was PBMCs. CDR3 sequence reads: CASSQGPGNTIYF. DNA for the CDR3: TGTGCCAGCAGCCAGGGCCCTGGAAACACCATATATTTT.